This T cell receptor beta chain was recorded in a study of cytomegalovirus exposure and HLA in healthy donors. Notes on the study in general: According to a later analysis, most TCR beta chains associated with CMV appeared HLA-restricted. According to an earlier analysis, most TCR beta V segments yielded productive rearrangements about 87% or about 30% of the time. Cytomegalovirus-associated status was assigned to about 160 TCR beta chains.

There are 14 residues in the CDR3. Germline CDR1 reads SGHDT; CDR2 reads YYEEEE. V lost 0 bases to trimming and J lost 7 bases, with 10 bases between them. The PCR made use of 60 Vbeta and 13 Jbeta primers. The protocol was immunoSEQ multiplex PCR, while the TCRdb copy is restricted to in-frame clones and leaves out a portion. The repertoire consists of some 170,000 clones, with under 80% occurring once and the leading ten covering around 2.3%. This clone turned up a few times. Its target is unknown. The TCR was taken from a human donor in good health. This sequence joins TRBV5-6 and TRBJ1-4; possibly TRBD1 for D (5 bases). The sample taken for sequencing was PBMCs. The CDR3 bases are TGTGCCAGCAGCTTGGAAGGGGAGGGTGAAAAACTGTTTTTT. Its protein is CASSLEGEGEKLFF. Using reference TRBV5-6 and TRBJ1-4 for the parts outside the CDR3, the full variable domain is DAGVTQSPTHLIKTRGQQVTLRCSPKSGHDTVSWYQQALGQGPQFIFQYYEEEERQRGNFPDRFSGHQFPNYSSELNVNALLLGDSALYLCASSLEGEGEKLFFGSGTQLSVL.